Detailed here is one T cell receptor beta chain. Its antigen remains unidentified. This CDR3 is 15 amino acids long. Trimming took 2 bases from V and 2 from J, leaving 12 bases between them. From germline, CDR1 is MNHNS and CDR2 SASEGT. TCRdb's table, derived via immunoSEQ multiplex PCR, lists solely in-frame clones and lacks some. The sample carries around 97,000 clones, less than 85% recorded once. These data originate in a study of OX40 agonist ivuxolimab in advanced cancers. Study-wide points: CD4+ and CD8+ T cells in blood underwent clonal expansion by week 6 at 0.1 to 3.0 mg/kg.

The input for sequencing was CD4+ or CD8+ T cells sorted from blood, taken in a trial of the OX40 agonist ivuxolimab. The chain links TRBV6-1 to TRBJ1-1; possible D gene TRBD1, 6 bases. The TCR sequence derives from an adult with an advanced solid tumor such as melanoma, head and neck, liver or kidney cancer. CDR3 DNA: TGTGCCAGCAGTGAATTGGGACACGGAAACACTGAAGCTTTCTTT. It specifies CASSELGHGNTEAFF.